This T cell receptor beta chain comes out of a study of cytomegalovirus exposure and HLA in healthy donors. The germline V gene has CDR1 LNHDA and CDR2 SQIVND (reference sequence). The V and J ends lost 3 bases and 3 bases respectively, with 12 bases between them. The CDR3 spans 14 residues. The study ran its PCR with 60 Vbeta and 13 Jbeta primers. Here immunoSEQ multiplex PCR was the method, and the copy in TCRdb shows in-frame clones only, minus some. The sample lists 130,000 or so clones, 82% occurring once. The chain uses TRBV19 and TRBJ2-7, with D possibly matching TRBD2 (5 bases). The receptor was derived from a man aged 18 to 35 in good health and CMV-seropositive. The specimen sequenced was PBMCs. CDR3 sequence (DNA): TGTGCCAGTAGTATCTCGGGGTCTGACTACGAGCAGTACTTC. Amino acids: CASSISGSDYEQYF. Variable domain in full (rest from reference TRBV19 and TRBJ2-7): DGGITQSPKYLFRKEGQNVTLSCEQNLNHDAMYWYRQDPGQGLRLIYYSQIVNDFQKGDIAEGYSVSREKKESFPLTVTSAQKNPTAFYLCASSISGSDYEQYFGPGTRLTVT.